The source of this T cell receptor beta chain is a study of T-cell memory formation after mild COVID-19. Per the germline V gene, CDR1 is MNHEY and CDR2 is SMNVEV (reference sequence). The CDR3 is 15 residues long. J was trimmed by 1 base and V by 6 bases; bases with no gene match: 8. Via MiXCR, TCRdb re-called the 5' RACE reads, giving one row per CDR3 protein. The sample comprises 75,000 to 95,000 distinct CDR3 sequences, roughly 16% of which are singletons, and approximately 40% rests with the top ten. This clonotype was counted only a few times. Sequenced material: PBMCs or a T cell subset sorted from them (not recorded which). The receptor was isolated from a man younger than 35 who had mild COVID-19 (a few samples of this study predate the infection). Cell type and time point are not known. The chain combines TRBV27 with TRBJ2-7; TRBD1 matches 8 bases. CDR3 region: CASSRQRTGSYEQYF. Written as DNA, the CDR3 is TGTGCCAGCAGCCGCCAGAGGACAGGGTCCTACGAGCAGTACTTC.